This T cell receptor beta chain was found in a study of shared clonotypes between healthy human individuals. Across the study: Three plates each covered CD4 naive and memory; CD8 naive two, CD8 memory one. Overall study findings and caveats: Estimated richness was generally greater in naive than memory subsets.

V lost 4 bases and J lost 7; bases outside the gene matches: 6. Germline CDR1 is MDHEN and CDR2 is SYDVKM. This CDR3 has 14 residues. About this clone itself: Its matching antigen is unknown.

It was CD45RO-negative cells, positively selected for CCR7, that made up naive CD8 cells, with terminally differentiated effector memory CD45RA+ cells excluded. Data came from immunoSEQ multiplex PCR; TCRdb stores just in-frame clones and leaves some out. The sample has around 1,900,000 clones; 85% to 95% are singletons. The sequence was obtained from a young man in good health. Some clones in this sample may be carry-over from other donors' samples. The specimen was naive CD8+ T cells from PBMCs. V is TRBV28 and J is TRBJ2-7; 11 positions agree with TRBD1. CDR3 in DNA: TGTGCCAGCAGTTCAACCGGGACAGGGGGTGAGCAGTACTTC. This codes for CASSSTGTGGEQYF.